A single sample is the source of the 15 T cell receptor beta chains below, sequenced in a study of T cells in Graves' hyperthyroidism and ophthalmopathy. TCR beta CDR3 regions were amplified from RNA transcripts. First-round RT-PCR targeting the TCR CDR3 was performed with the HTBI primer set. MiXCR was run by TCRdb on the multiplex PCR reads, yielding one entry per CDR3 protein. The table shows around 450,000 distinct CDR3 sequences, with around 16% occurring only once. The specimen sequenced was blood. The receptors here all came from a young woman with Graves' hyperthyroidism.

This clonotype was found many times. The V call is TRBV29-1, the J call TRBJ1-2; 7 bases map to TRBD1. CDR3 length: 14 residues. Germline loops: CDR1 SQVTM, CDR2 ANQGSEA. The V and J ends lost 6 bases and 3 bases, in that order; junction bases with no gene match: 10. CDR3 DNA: TGCAGCGTGGTCTGGGTAGGACAGGACTATGGCTACACCTTC. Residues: CSVVWVGQDYGYTF.

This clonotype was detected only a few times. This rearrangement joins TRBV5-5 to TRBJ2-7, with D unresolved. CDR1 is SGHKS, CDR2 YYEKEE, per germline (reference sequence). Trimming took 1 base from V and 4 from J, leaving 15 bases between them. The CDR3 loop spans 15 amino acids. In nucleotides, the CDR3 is TGTGCCAGCAGCTTGTTTACGGGTGGTGGGTACGAGCAGTACTTC. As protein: CASSLFTGGGYEQYF.

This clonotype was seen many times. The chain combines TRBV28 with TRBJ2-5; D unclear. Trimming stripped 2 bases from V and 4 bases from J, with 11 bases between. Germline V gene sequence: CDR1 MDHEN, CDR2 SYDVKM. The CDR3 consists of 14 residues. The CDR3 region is CASSLGPPVETQYF. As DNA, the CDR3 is TGTGCCAGCAGTTTAGGGCCCCCCGTAGAGACCCAGTACTTC.

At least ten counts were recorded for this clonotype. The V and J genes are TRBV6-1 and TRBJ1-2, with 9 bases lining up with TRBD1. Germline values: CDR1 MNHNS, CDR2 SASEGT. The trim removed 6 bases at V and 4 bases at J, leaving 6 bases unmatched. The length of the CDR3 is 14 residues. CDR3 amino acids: CASSWGQGGYGYTF. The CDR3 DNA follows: TGTGCCAGCAGCTGGGGACAGGGCGGCTATGGCTACACCTTC.

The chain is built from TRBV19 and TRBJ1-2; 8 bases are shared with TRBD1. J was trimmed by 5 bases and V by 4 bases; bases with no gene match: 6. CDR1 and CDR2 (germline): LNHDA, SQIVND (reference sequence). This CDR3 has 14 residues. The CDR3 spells CASSTTTGEYGYTF. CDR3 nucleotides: TGTGCCAGTAGTACCACGACAGGGGAGTATGGCTACACCTTC.

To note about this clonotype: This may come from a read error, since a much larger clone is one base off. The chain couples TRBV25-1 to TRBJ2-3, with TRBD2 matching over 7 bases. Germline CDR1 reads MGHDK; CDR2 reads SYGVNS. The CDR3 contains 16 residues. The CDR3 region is CGSSDALNWGGDTQYF. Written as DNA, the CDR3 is TGTGGCAGCAGTGACGCTTTAAACTGGGGGGGAGATACGCAGTATTTT.

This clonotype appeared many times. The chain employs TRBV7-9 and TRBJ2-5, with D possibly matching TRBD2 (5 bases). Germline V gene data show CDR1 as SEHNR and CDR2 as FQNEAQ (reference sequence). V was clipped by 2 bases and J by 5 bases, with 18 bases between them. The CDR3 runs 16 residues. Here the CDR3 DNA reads TGTGCCAGCAGCTTAACGCCCCCCGGAGGCTTGGAGACCCAGTACTTC. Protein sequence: CASSLTPPGGLETQYF.

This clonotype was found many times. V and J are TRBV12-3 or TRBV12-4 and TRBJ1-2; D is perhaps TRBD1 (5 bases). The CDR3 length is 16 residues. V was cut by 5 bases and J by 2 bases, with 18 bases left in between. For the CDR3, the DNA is TGTGCCAGCAGTCGCTCACCCGGGGGACGGAACTATGGCTACACCTTC. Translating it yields CASSRSPGGRNYGYTF.

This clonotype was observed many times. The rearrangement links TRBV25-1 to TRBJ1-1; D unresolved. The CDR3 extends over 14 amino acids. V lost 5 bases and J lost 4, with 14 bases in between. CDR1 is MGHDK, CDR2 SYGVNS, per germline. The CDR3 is CASSKTGSGTEAFF. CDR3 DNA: TGTGCCAGCAGTAAAACCGGGAGCGGCACTGAAGCTTTCTTT. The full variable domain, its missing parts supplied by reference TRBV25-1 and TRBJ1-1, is EADIYQTPRYLVIGTGKKITLECSQTMGHDKMYWYQQDPGMELHLIHYSYGVNSTEKGDLSSESTVSRIRTEHFPLTLESARPSHTSQYLCASSKTGSGTEAFFGQGTRLTVV.

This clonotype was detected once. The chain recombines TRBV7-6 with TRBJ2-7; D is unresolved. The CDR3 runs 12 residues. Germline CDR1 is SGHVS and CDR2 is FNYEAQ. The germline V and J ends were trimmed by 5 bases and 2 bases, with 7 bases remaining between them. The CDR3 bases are TGTGCCAGCAGCAAAGGGCCCTACGAGCAGTACTTC. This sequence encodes CASSKGPYEQYF.

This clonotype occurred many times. CDR3 coding DNA: TGTGCCAGCAGCCGGGGATATTCACCCCTCCACTTT. Its protein is CASSRGYSPLHF. The J gene is TRBJ1-6, the V gene TRBV28; D unclear. CDR1 is MDHEN and CDR2 is SYDVKM in the germline V gene. V was cut by 6 bases and J by 8 bases, with 8 bases left in between. CDR3 length: 12 residues.

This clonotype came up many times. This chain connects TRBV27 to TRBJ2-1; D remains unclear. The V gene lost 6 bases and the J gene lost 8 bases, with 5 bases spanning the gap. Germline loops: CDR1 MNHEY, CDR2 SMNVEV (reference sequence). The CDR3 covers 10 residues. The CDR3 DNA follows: TGTGCCAGCAGGGTGGATGAGCAGTTCTTC. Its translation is CASRVDEQFF.

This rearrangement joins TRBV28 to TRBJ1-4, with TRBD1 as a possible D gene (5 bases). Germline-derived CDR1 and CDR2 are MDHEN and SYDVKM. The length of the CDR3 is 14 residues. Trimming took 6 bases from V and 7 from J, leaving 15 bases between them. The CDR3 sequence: CASRIWGRSEKLFF. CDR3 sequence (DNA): TGTGCCAGCAGAATATGGGGGAGGAGTGAAAAACTGTTTTTT.

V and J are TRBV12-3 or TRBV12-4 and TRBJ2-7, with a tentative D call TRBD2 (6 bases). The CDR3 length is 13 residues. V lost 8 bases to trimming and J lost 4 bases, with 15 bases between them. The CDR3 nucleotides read TGTGCCAGCGGCCCGCGGGACTCATACGAGCAGTACTTC. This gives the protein CASGPRDSYEQYF.

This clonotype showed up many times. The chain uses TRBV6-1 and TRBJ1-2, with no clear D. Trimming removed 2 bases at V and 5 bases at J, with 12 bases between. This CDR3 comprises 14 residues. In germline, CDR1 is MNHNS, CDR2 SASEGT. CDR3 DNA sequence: TGTGCCAGCAGTGAACTGGCACAGCTATATGGCTACACCTTC. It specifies CASSELAQLYGYTF.